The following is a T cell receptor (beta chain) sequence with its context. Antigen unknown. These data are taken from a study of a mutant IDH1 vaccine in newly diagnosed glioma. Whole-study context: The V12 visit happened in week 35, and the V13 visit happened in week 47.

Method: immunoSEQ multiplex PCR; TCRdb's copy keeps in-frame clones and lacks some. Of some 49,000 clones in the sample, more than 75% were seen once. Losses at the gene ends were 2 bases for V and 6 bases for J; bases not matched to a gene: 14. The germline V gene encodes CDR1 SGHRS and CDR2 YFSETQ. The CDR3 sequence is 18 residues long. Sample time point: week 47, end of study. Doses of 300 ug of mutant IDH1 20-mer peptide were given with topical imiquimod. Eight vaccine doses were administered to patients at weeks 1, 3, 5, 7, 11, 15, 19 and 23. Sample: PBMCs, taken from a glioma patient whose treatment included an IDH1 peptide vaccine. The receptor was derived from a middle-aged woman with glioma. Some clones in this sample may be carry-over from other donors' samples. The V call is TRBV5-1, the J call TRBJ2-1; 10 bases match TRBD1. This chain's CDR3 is CASSLGDRGVGYGNEQFF. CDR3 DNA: TGCGCCAGCAGCTTAGGGGACAGGGGTGTAGGGTACGGCAATGAGCAGTTCTTC.